A single sample gave rise to the 29 T cell receptor beta chains below, sequenced in a study of T cell responses to AZD1222 COVID-19 vaccine. Data came from immunoSEQ multiplex PCR; TCRdb stores just in-frame clones and leaves some out. The repertoire includes 90,000 to 100,000 clones, about 88% of them detected once, and 14% sits in the top ten. The sample was peripheral blood, taken 28 days after the second AZD1222 dose. The receptor set was obtained from an adult who received the AZD1222 COVID-19 vaccine.

The rearrangement uses TRBV28 and TRBJ1-3; D possibly corresponds to TRBD1 (5 bases). V was pared by 3 bases and J by 0 bases, with 9 bases between. The CDR3 is 15 amino acids. CDR1 is MDHEN, CDR2 SYDVKM, per germline. The CDR3 DNA sequence: TGTGCCAGCAGTTTTAGGGGCCGCTCTGGAAACACCATATATTTT. Its translation is CASSFRGRSGNTIYF.

The chain links TRBV12-5 to TRBJ1-1; TRBD1 is a possible D gene (5 bases). The germline gives CDR1 LGHNT, CDR2 FRNRAP. The V and J ends lost 2 bases and 8 bases respectively, with 9 bases between them. This CDR3 is 12 amino acids long. In DNA, the CDR3 is TGTGCTAGTGGTTTGTTACAGGAAGAAGCTTTCTTT. Its translation: CASGLLQEEAFF.

The chain recombines TRBV13 with TRBJ1-1; D is uncertain. The CDR3 extends over 12 amino acids. Germline values: CDR1 PRHDT, CDR2 FYEKMQ (reference sequence). V lost 0 bases, J lost 8 bases, and 7 bases lay in between. CDR3 loop: CASSLGPVEAFF. The CDR3 DNA reads TGTGCCAGCAGCTTAGGCCCCGTAGAAGCTTTCTTT.

The V call is TRBV6-5, the J call TRBJ2-5; 14 bases align to TRBD2. Germline CDR1 is MNHEY and CDR2 is SVGAGI. The CDR3 covers 14 residues. The V segment lost 7 bases and the J segment 4 bases; nucleotides outside the gene matches: 2. CDR3 amino acids: CASTGTSGRETQYF. The DNA for the CDR3 is TGTGCCAGCACCGGGACTAGCGGGAGAGAGACCCAGTACTTC.

The chain uses TRBV4-1 and TRBJ1-2; 8 nucleotides line up with TRBD1. This CDR3 is 16 amino acids long. Germline CDR1 reads MGHRA; CDR2 reads YSYEKL. V trimming: 1 base; J trimming: 4 bases; junction bases outside the gene matches: 8. DNA of the CDR3: TGCGCCAGCAGCCAAGTATCCGGACAGGGTTCCTATGGCTACACCTTC. It yields the protein CASSQVSGQGSYGYTF.

The chain has TRBV5-4 and TRBJ1-2, with a possible D match to TRBD1 (5 bases). CDR3 length: 12 residues. V gave up 5 bases and J gave up 4 bases, with 9 bases separating them. CDR1 is SGHNT, CDR2 YYREEE, per germline (reference sequence). The CDR3 sequence is CASRLDSYGYTF. CDR3 sequence (DNA): TGTGCCAGCAGATTAGACAGCTATGGCTACACCTTC.

The rearrangement joins TRBV7-9 to TRBJ1-1, with D maybe TRBD1 (6 bases). This CDR3 comprises 14 residues. Deletions cut 1 base from V and 9 bases from J, with 15 bases between. Germline-derived CDR1 and CDR2 are SEHNR and FQNEAQ (reference sequence). CDR3 bases: TGTGCCAGCAGCTTAGGGTCGGAAACAGGGAAAGCTTTCTTT. As protein: CASSLGSETGKAFF.

The chain carries TRBV2 and TRBJ1-2; D perhaps matches TRBD1 (5 bases). The CDR3 contains 15 residues. CDR1 is SNHLY, CDR2 FYNNEI, per germline. With 4 bases removed from V and 2 bases from J, the gap between germline ends came to 14 bases. For the CDR3, the DNA is TGTGCCAGCAGTGGGAGAGGGGCAGGGAACTATGGCTACACCTTC. This gives the protein CASSGRGAGNYGYTF.

V is TRBV11-2 and J is TRBJ1-2, with D perhaps TRBD1 (6 bases). Germline CDR1 is SGHAT and CDR2 is FQNNGV. The CDR3 has 13 residues. V lost 7 bases to trimming and J lost 2 bases, with 11 bases between them. The CDR3 DNA reads TGTGCCAGCACAGGGGACCTAAACTATGGCTACACCTTC. Translated: CASTGDLNYGYTF.

The chain is built from TRBV5-4 and TRBJ2-7, with 14 bases matching TRBD2. CDR3 length: 15 residues. Germline CDR1 is SGHNT and CDR2 is YYREEE (reference sequence). The ends lost 4 bases at V and 7 bases at J; junction bases unmatched: 7. CDR3 protein: CASSLGTSGRVEQYF. DNA of the CDR3: TGTGCCAGCAGCCTTGGGACTAGCGGGAGAGTTGAGCAGTACTTC.

The chain has TRBV11-3 and TRBJ1-4; perhaps TRBD1 as D (6 bases). V lost 8 bases and J 5 bases, leaving 15 bases between the germline ends. In germline, CDR1 is SGHNT, CDR2 YENEEA. The CDR3 is 14 residues long. CDR3 loop: CASAPGASNEKLFF. The CDR3 coding sequence is TGTGCCAGCGCCCCGGGGGCCAGCAATGAAAAACTGTTTTTT.

This clone was found a few times. The rearrangement joins TRBV5-1 to TRBJ2-7, with D unresolved. Trimming removed 0 bases from V and 6 bases from J, with 10 bases in between. The CDR3 is made up of 13 amino acids. Looked up from germline, CDR1 is SGHRS and CDR2 is YFSETQ. In nucleotides, the CDR3 is TGCGCCAGCAGCTTGGGGAGCACCGGCGAGCAGTACTTC. Translation: CASSLGSTGEQYF.

The V gene is TRBV5-6, the J gene TRBJ1-1; the D is unclear. This CDR3 region has 14 residues. The V gene lost 2 bases and the J gene lost 3 bases, with 11 bases spanning the gap. The germline V gene encodes CDR1 SGHDT and CDR2 YYEEEE. CDR3 amino acids: CASSFLGLYTEAFF. The DNA of the CDR3 is TGTGCCAGCAGCTTTCTGGGATTATACACTGAAGCTTTCTTT.

The CDR3 nucleotides are TGTGCCAGCAGCTACTCCGTGAACGGGGGGCAAGAGACCCAGTACTTC. Protein: CASSYSVNGGQETQYF. The chain employs TRBV7-9 and TRBJ2-5; 7 bases fit TRBD2. The CDR3 consists of 16 residues. The germline V gene has CDR1 SEHNR and CDR2 FQNEAQ (reference sequence). V shed 4 bases, J shed 2 bases, and the junction held 10 bases outside the gene matches.

The rearrangement joins TRBV6-5 to TRBJ2-2, with a possible D match to TRBD1 (6 bases). In germline, CDR1 is MNHEY, CDR2 SVGAGI. Deletions cut 6 bases from V and 6 bases from J, with 17 bases between. The CDR3 is made up of 15 amino acids. In DNA, the CDR3 is TGTGCCAGCAGACAAGGGGGATCGTGGTCCGGGGAGCTGTTTTTT. It encodes CASRQGGSWSGELFF.

This chain uses TRBV5-1 with TRBJ1-2; D unresolved. The CDR3 runs to 13 residues. The germline V gene has CDR1 SGHRS and CDR2 YFSETQ. V was clipped by 4 bases and J by 5 bases, with 12 bases between them. The CDR3 sequence: CASSPRTDYGYTF. The DNA for the CDR3 is TGCGCCAGCAGCCCTCGGACTGATTATGGCTACACCTTC.

V gene TRBV6-5 combines with J gene TRBJ2-3; weak D call: TRBD2 (7 bases). The CDR3 loop spans 14 amino acids. V lost 6 bases, J lost 6 bases, and 16 bases lay in between. The germline CDR1 and CDR2 sequences are MNHEY and SVGAGI. The CDR3 DNA follows: TGTGCCAGCAGGAACGGGGGGCCGGGGGATACGCAGTATTTT. Amino acid sequence: CASRNGGPGDTQYF.

This chain joins TRBV7-2 and TRBJ2-7, with D perhaps matching TRBD2 (6 bases). V was clipped by 1 base and J by 3 bases, with 13 bases between them. Germline V gene lookup returns CDR1 SGHTA and CDR2 FQGNSA. CDR3 length: 15 residues. The CDR3 sequence: CASSLVLRSGYEQYF. CDR3 nucleotides: TGTGCCAGCAGCTTAGTATTACGTAGCGGCTACGAGCAGTACTTC.

The gene calls are TRBV5-1 and TRBJ1-2; tentatively, D is TRBD1 (5 bases). V dropped 4 bases and J dropped 5 bases, with 12 bases sitting between them. Germline CDR1 and CDR2: SGHRS and YFSETQ. This CDR3 has 13 amino acids. In DNA, the CDR3 is TGCGCCAGCAGCCGTGGGGCCTCGTATGGCTACACCTTC. The encoded protein is CASSRGASYGYTF.

The chain combines TRBV7-3 with TRBJ1-1; D not certain. The germline V gene encodes CDR1 SGHTA and CDR2 FQGTGA. The CDR3 spans 14 residues. V lost 1 base and J lost 4, with 10 bases in between. The CDR3 bases are TGTGCCAGCAGCTTAATCCCGGGTGGCACTGAAGCTTTCTTT. Translating gives CASSLIPGGTEAFF.

This rearrangement joins TRBV27 to TRBJ2-3; the match to TRBD2 covers 11 bases. V lost 3 bases to trimming and J lost 5 bases; unmatched junction nucleotides: 7. Germline V gives CDR1 MNHEY, CDR2 SMNVEV (reference sequence). CDR3 length: 16 amino acids. The CDR3 sequence: CASSFGLAGGQDTQYF. In DNA, the CDR3 is TGTGCCAGCAGTTTTGGGCTAGCGGGGGGACAAGATACGCAGTATTTT.

V gene TRBV4-1 combines with J gene TRBJ1-5; D may be TRBD1 (6 bases). Germline V gene sequence: CDR1 MGHRA, CDR2 YSYEKL. The ends were cut back, 1 base at V and 4 bases at J, with 20 bases in the middle. CDR3 size: 18 residues. CDR3 DNA: TGCGCCAGCAGCCAAGTCGTACAGGGCGTAGGGGCAAATCAGCCCCAGCATTTT. It codes for CASSQVVQGVGANQPQHF.

J is TRBJ2-5 and V is TRBV3-1 (or the pseudogene TRBV3-2), with 9 nucleotides matching TRBD2. Trimming cost V 0 bases and J 5 bases; bases outside gene matches: 7. The CDR3 totals 16 residues. The germline V gene has CDR1 LGHDT and CDR2 YNNKEL (reference sequence). CDR3 sequence (DNA): TGTGCCAGCAGCCAAGATCTGGCTAGCGGGGACGAGACCCAGTACTTC. Translating it yields CASSQDLASGDETQYF.

V usage is TRBV27 and J usage is TRBJ1-5, with D perhaps matching TRBD1 (6 bases). Trimming stripped 8 bases from V and 2 bases from J, with 16 bases between. The CDR3 covers 15 residues. Germline CDR1 is MNHEY and CDR2 is SMNVEV (reference sequence). This CDR3 reads CASAPLGGGNQPQHF. The CDR3 DNA is TGTGCCAGCGCCCCTTTAGGGGGAGGCAATCAGCCCCAGCATTTT.

V is TRBV7-3 and J is TRBJ2-2; 10 positions agree with TRBD1. Germline-derived CDR1 and CDR2 are SGHTA and FQGTGA. The CDR3 consists of 15 residues. Unmatched junction bases numbered 6, after V lost 5 bases and J lost 6 bases. The CDR3 sequence is CASSPRTGGPGELFF. The CDR3 DNA follows: TGTGCCAGCAGCCCAAGGACAGGGGGTCCCGGGGAGCTGTTTTTT.

The chain joins TRBV5-1 to TRBJ1-3, with D unclear. CDR3 length: 15 residues. Deletions cut 5 bases from V and 0 bases from J, with 12 bases between. Germline CDR1 reads SGHRS; CDR2 reads YFSETQ. CDR3 DNA sequence: TGCGCCAGCAGTTTTGGACGTAGCTCTGGAAACACCATATATTTT. It translates to CASSFGRSSGNTIYF.

The rearrangement joins TRBV6-5 to TRBJ1-2; D gene ambiguous. Trimming took 4 bases from V and 4 from J, leaving 7 bases between them. The CDR3 sequence is 12 residues long. CDR1 is MNHEY, CDR2 SVGAGI, per germline. Written as DNA, the CDR3 is TGTGCCAGCAGTTCCCAGACCTATGGCTACACCTTC. This gives the protein CASSSQTYGYTF.

CDR3 nucleotides: TGCGCCAGCAGCCAAGCAACCGTGGAGGCTAACTATGGCTACACCTTC. It codes for CASSQATVEANYGYTF. The chain couples TRBV4-1 to TRBJ1-2, with no clear D. Germline CDR1 is MGHRA and CDR2 is YSYEKL. The CDR3 is 16 residues long. V gave up 1 base and J gave up 0 bases, with 12 bases separating them.

This chain connects TRBV6-5 to TRBJ2-3, with D perhaps matching TRBD2 (6 bases). With 5 bases removed from V and 1 base from J, the gap between germline ends came to 13 bases. From germline, CDR1 is MNHEY and CDR2 SVGAGI. The CDR3 has 15 amino acids. CDR3 region: CASSQTRPRTDTQYF. The CDR3 nucleotides are TGTGCCAGCAGTCAGACTAGACCCCGCACAGATACGCAGTATTTT.